A selection of T cell receptor beta chains follows, all from one sample in a study of a mutant IDH1 vaccine in newly diagnosed glioma. TCRdb keeps only in-frame clones here, not all; method: immunoSEQ multiplex PCR. In the table there are about 120,000 clones, about 90% of which are singletons. Their cognate antigens are unknown. The sequencing here drew on PBMCs, taken from a glioma patient whose treatment included an IDH1 peptide vaccine. Every receptor here comes from a woman aged 45-59 years with glioma. Both conserved end residues are part of each CDR3. A D gene is named only where the DNA matches it firmly. Expanded clones get a size class; other rows say once, few or many, or leave the size out.

TRBJ2-4 | once | TRBV14 | NA | TGTGCCAGCAGCCAAGATTGGGGGGGCAACATTCAGTACTTC | CASSQDWGGNIQYF
TRBJ2-7 | NA | TRBV5-1 | TRBD2 | TGCGCCAGCAGCTCCCTCGCTAGCGGGAGTCCCTACGAGCAGTACTTC | CASSSLASGSPYEQYF
TRBJ1-5 | NA | TRBV5-1 | NA | TGCGCCAGCAGCTTGGCGGGAGGGGGGAATCAGCCCCAGCATTTT | CASSLAGGGNQPQHF
TRBJ2-5 | NA | TRBV5-1 | NA | TGCGCCAGCAGCCCCCGGGACGGCCAAGAGACCCAGTACTTC | CASSPRDGQETQYF
TRBJ2-7 | once | TRBV28 | TRBD2 | TGTGCCAGCAGCAGTAGCGGGAGCGGGGGGAAGCAGTACTTC | CASSSSGSGGKQYF
TRBJ2-3 | NA | TRBV27 | NA | TGTGCCAGCAGTTTGAGGGGTACGCAGTATTTT | CASSLRGTQYF
TRBJ2-1 | NA | TRBV6-5 | NA | TGTGCCAGCAGTTATTCCGGACTGGGAGTGAGGAAGCAGTTCTTC | CASSYSGLGVRKQFF
TRBJ1-1 | few | TRBV2 | TRBD1 | TGTGCCAGCACTATGACAGGGGAGGCTGAAGCTTTCTTT | CASTMTGEAEAFF
TRBJ1-6 | NA | TRBV27 | NA | TGTGCCAGCCGTCCTGGGGGAGGTTCACCCCTCCACTTT | CASRPGGGSPLHF
TRBJ1-4 | NA | TRBV11-2 | NA | TGTGCCAGCAGCTTAAATGAAAAACTGTTTTTT | CASSLNEKLFF
TRBJ1-5 | NA | TRBV19 | NA | TGTGCCAGTAGGGAGGGGCCTTATAGCAATCAGCCCCAGCATTTT | CASREGPYSNQPQHF
TRBJ2-5 | NA | TRBV7-3 | NA | TGTGCCAGCAGCTTAGGGGGTCAGGGGGAGACCCAGTACTTC | CASSLGGQGETQYF
TRBJ2-5 | few | TRBV9 | NA | TGTGCCAGCAGCGTAGGGGTAGGAGGCAGAGAGACCCAGTACTTC | CASSVGVGGRETQYF
TRBJ2-7 | NA | TRBV5-1 | NA | TGCGCCAGCAGCTTGGGACAAAACTACGAGCAGTACTTC | CASSLGQNYEQYF
TRBJ2-3 | NA | TRBV5-1 | TRBD2 | TGCGCCAGCAGCTTGGGCGTGGGAGGGAGCACAGATACGCAGTATTTT | CASSLGVGGSTDTQYF
TRBJ1-4 | NA | TRBV6-5 | TRBD1 | TGTGCCAGCAGTTACTCAGGACAGGGAGAAAAACTGTTTTTT | CASSYSGQGEKLFF
TRBJ1-5 | NA | TRBV2 | NA | TGTGCCAGCAGTCGAGGGGATGCGGCCAAGCCCCAGCATTTT | CASSRGDAAKPQHF